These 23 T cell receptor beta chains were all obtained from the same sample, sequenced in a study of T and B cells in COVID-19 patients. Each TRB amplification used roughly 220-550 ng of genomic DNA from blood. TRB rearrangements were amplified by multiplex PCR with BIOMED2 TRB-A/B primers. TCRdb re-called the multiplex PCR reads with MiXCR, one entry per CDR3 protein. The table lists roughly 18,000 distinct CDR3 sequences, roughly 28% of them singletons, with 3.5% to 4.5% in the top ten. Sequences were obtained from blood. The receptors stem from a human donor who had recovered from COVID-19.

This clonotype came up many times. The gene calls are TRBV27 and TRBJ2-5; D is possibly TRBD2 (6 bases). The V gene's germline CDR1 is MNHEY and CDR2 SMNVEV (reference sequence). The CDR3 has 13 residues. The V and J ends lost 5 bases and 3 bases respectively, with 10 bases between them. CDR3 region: CASSPRLEETQYF. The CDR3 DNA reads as TGTGCCAGCAGTCCGAGACTAGAAGAGACCCAGTACTTC.

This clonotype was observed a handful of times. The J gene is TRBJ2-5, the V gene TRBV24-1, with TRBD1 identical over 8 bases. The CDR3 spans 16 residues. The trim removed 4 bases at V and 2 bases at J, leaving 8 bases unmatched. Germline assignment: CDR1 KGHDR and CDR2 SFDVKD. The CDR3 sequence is CATSDRDRRGQETQYF. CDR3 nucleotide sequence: TGTGCCACCAGTGACCGGGACAGGAGGGGGCAAGAGACCCAGTACTTC.

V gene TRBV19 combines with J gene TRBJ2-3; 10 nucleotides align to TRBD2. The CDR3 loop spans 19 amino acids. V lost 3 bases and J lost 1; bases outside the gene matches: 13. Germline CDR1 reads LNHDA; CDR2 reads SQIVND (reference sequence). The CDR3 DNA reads TGTGCCAGTAGTATCGATATGAGCGGGGGGGGGACACGCACAGATACGCAGTATTTT. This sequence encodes CASSIDMSGGGTRTDTQYF.

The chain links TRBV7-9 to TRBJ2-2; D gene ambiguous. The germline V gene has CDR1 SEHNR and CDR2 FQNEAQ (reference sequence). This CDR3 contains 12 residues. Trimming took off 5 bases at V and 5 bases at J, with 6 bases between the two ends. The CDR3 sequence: CASSELTGELFF. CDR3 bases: TGTGCCAGCAGCGAATTAACCGGGGAGCTGTTTTTT.

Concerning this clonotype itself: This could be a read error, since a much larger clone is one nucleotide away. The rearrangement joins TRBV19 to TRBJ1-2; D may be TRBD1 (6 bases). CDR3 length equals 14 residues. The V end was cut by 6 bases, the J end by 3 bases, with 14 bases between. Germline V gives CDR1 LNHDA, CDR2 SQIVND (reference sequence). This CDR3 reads CASSGTTNYYGYTF. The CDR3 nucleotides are TGTGCCAGTAGCGGGACAACGAATTACTATGGCTACACCTTC.

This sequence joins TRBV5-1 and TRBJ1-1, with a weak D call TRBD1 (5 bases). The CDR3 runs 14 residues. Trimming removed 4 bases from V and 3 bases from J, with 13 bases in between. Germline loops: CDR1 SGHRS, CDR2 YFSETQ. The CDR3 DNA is TGCGCCAGCAGCGACCAGGGAGGGGACACTGAAGCTTTCTTT. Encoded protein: CASSDQGGDTEAFF.

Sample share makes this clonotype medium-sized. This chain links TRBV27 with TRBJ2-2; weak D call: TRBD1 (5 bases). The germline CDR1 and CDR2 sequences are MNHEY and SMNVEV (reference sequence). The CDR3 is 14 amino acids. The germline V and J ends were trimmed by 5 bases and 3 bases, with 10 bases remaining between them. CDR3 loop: CASSPPGYTGELFF. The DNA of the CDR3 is TGTGCCAGCAGTCCTCCAGGGTACACCGGGGAGCTGTTTTTT.

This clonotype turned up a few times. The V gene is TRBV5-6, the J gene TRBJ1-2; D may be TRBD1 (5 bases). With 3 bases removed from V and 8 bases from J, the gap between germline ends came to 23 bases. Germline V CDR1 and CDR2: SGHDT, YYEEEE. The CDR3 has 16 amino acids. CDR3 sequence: CASSWGRSQGVGGYTF. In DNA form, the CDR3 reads TGTGCCAGCAGCTGGGGGAGATCCCAGGGTGTGGGGGGCTACACCTTC. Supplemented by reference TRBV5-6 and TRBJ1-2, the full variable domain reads DAGVTQSPTHLIKTRGQQVTLRCSPKSGHDTVSWYQQALGQGPQFIFQYYEEEERQRGNFPDRFSGHQFPNYSSELNVNALLLGDSALYLCASSWGRSQGVGGYTFGSGTRLTVV.

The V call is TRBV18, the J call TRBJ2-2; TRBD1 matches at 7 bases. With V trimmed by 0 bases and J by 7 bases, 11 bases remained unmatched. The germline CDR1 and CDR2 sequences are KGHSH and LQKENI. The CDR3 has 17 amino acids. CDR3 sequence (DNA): TGTGCCAGCTCACCACCGGGAAGGGGGCTCAGAGACGGGGAGCTGTTTTTT. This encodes CASSPPGRGLRDGELFF.

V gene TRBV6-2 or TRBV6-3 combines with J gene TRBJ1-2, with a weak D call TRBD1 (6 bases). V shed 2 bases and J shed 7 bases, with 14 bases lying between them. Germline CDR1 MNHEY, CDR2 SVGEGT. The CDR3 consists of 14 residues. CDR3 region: CASSYDRLTGGYTF. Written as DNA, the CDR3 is TGTGCCAGCAGTTACGACAGGTTGACTGGTGGCTACACCTTC.

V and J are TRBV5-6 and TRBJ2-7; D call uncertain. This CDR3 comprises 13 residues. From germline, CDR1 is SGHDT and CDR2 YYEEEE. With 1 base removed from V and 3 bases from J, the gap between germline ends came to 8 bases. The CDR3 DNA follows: TGTGCCAGCAGCTTGAAAGACGGCTACGAGCAGTACTTC. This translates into CASSLKDGYEQYF.

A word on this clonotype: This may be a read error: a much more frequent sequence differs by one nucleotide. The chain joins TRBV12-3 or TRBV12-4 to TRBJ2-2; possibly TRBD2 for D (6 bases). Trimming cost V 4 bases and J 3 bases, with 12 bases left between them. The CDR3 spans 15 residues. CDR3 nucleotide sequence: TGTGCCAGCAGTTCGGAGGGGCCGGACACCGGGGAGCTGTTTTTT. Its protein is CASSSEGPDTGELFF.

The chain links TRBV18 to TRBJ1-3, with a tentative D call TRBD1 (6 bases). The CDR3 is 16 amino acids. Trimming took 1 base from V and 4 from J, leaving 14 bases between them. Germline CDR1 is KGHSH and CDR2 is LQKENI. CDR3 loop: CASSPLRQEMGNTIYF. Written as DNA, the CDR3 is TGTGCCAGCTCACCACTCAGACAGGAGATGGGAAACACCATATATTTT.

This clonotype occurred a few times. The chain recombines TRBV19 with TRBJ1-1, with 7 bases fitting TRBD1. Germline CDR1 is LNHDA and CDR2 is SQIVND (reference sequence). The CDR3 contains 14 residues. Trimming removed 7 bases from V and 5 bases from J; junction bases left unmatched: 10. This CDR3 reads CASTSGGWSTEAFF. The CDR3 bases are TGTGCCAGTACCTCAGGGGGGTGGAGTACTGAAGCTTTCTTT. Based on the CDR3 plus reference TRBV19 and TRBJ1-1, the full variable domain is DGGITQSPKYLFRKEGQNVTLSCEQNLNHDAMYWYRQDPGQGLRLIYYSQIVNDFQKGDIAEGYSVSREKKESFPLTVTSAQKNPTAFYLCASTSGGWSTEAFFGQGTRLTVV.

The CDR3 DNA reads as TGCGCCAGCAGCGAAAGCGGGACCTCCCTCCATGAGCAGTTCTTC. Amino acids: CASSESGTSLHEQFF. The J gene is TRBJ2-1, the V gene TRBV5-1, with 7 bases that match TRBD2. Germline assignment: CDR1 SGHRS and CDR2 YFSETQ. The ends lost 4 bases at V and 8 bases at J; junction bases unmatched: 12. The CDR3 is 15 amino acids.

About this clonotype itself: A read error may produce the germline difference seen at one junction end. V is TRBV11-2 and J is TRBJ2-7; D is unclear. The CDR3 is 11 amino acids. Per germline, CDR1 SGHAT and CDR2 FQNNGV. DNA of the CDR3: TGTGCCAGCAGCCTAGACGGTGAGCAGTACTTC. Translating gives CASSLDGEQYF.

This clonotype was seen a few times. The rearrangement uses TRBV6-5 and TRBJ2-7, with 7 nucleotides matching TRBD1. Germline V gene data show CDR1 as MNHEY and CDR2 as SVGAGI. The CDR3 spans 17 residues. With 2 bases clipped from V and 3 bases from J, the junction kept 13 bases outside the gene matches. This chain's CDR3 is CASSYNYRGPTFYEQYF. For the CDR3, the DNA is TGTGCCAGCAGTTACAATTACAGGGGTCCAACTTTCTACGAGCAGTACTTC.

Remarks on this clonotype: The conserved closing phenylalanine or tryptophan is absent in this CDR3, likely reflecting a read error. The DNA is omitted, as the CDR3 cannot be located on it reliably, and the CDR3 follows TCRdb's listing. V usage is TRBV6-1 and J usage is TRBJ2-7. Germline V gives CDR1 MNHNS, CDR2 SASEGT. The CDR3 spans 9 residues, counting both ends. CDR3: CASSKKHTQ.

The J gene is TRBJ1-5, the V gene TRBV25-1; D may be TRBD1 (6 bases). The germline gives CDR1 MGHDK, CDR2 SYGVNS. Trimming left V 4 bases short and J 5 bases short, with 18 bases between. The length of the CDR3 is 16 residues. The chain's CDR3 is CASSAPGAQSDQPQHF. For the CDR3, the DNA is TGTGCCAGCAGTGCTCCGGGGGCTCAATCCGATCAGCCCCAGCATTTT.

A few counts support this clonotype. Written as DNA, the CDR3 is TGTGCCAGCAGTTTATCGGGGGCAGGGGGCTACACCTTC. The encoded protein is CASSLSGAGGYTF. The rearrangement uses TRBV27 and TRBJ1-2; maybe TRBD1 (6 bases). The CDR3 loop spans 13 amino acids. V was clipped by 0 bases and J by 8 bases, with 10 bases between them. Germline CDR1 and CDR2: MNHEY and SMNVEV (reference sequence).

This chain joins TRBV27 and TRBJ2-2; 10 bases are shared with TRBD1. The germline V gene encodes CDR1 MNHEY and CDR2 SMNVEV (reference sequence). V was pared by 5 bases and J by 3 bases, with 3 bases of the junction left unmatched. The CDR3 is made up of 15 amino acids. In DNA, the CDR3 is TGTGCCAGCAGTGCGACAGGGGGCTACACCGGGGAGCTGTTTTTT. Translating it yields CASSATGGYTGELFF.

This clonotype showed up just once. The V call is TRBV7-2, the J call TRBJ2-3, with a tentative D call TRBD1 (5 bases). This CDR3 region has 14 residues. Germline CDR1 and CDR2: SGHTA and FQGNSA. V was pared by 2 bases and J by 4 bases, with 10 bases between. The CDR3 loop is CASSLMLGADTQYF. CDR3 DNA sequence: TGTGCCAGCAGCTTAATGTTAGGGGCAGATACGCAGTATTTT. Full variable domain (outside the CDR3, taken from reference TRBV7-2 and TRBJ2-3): GAGVSQSPSNKVTEKGKDVELRCDPISGHTALYWYRQSLGQGLEFLIYFQGNSAPDKSGLPSDRFSAERTGGSVSTLTIQRTQQEDSAVYLCASSLMLGADTQYFGPGTRLTVL.

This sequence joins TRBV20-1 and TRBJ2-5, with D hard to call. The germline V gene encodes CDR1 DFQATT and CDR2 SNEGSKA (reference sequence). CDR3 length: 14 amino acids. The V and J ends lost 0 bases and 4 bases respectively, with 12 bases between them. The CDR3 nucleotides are TGCAGTGCTAGAGATGGTCAAGCGAGAGAGACCCAGTACTTC. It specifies CSARDGQARETQYF.